The 22 T cell receptor beta chains reported below all come from one sample, sequenced in a study of shared clonotypes between healthy human individuals. Using immunoSEQ multiplex PCR, the repertoire was profiled, and TCRdb retains in-frame clones only, with some absent. Here the sample spans about 1.1 million clones, about 80% being singletons. Sequenced input: memory CD4+ T cells from PBMCs. The subset here: CD45RA-negative fraction. The origin of the receptors is a man aged 18 to 30 in good health. Some clones in this sample may be carry-over from other donors' samples.

The chain uses TRBV2 and TRBJ2-7; 9 positions match TRBD2. Germline V lookup: CDR1 SNHLY, CDR2 FYNNEI. The ends lost 5 bases at V and 5 bases at J; junction bases unmatched: 10. The CDR3 is 15 residues long. For the CDR3, the DNA is TGTGCCAGCAGTTTTCAGCGGGAGGTCTACAACGAGCAGTACTTC. Its protein is CASSFQREVYNEQYF. Looking up the rest from reference TRBV2 and TRBJ2-7 gives the full variable domain: EPEVTQTPSHQVTQMGQEVILRCVPISNHLYFYWYRQILGQKVEFLVSFYNNEISEKSEIFDDQFSVERPDGSNFTLKIRSTKLEDSAMYFCASSFQREVYNEQYFGPGTRLTVT.

The chain combines TRBV5-4 with TRBJ2-1; D is possibly TRBD1 (6 bases). The CDR3 length is 16 residues. V was cut by 4 bases and J by 7 bases, with 21 bases left in between. Germline V gene sequence: CDR1 SGHNT, CDR2 YYREEE (reference sequence). This CDR3 reads CASSPELQGWENEQFF. CDR3 DNA: TGTGCCAGCAGCCCAGAATTACAGGGTTGGGAAAATGAGCAGTTCTTC.

This clone turned up a few times. The chain has TRBV4-3 and TRBJ2-4; D gene unclear. The CDR3 is made up of 13 amino acids. The germline V gene has CDR1 LGHNA and CDR2 YSLEER. The V end was cut by 2 bases, the J end by 5 bases, with 7 bases between. The chain's CDR3 is CASSQNPENIQYF. In DNA form, the CDR3 reads TGCGCCAGCAGCCAAAATCCCGAAAACATTCAGTACTTC.

This clone was counted a few times. The genes are TRBV27 and TRBJ1-5; D is uncertain. The CDR3 spans 14 residues. The ends were cut back, 6 bases at V and 7 bases at J, with 16 bases in the middle. The germline gives CDR1 MNHEY, CDR2 SMNVEV (reference sequence). The CDR3 loop is CASSNIQESQPQHF. CDR3 in DNA: TGTGCCAGCAGCAATATCCAGGAAAGCCAGCCCCAGCATTTT.

The chain links TRBV7-6 to TRBJ1-4; no firm D call. Between the trimmed V and J ends, which lost 4 bases and 5 bases, there was a span of 14 bases. The germline CDR1 and CDR2 sequences are SGHVS and FNYEAQ. The CDR3 runs 15 residues. The CDR3 nucleotides are TGTGCCAGCAGCTCGCGGACCGACCGAAATGAAAAACTGTTTTTT. Amino acids: CASSSRTDRNEKLFF.

As to this clone: Other nucleotide sequences in the sample specify the same CDR3. V and J are TRBV7-6 and TRBJ1-2; no reliable D call. Trimming shortened V by 1 base and J by 6 bases, and 9 bases separated the two germline ends. CDR3 length: 13 amino acids. The germline gives CDR1 SGHVS, CDR2 FNYEAQ. CDR3 region: CASSLVFGDGYTF. The CDR3 DNA reads as TGTGCCAGCAGCTTAGTATTTGGGGATGGCTACACCTTC.

The J gene is TRBJ2-7, the V gene TRBV18; 9 bases are a match to TRBD1. CDR1 is KGHSH, CDR2 LQKENI, per germline. The CDR3 covers 13 residues. Trimming cost V 3 bases and J 5 bases; bases outside gene matches: 2. This chain's CDR3 is CASSPWTGDEQYF. For the CDR3, the DNA is TGTGCCAGCTCACCCTGGACAGGGGACGAGCAGTACTTC.

The J gene is TRBJ2-7, the V gene TRBV28; weak D call: TRBD2 (6 bases). Trimming took off 6 bases at V and 3 bases at J, with 18 bases between the two ends. The CDR3 is 15 residues long. Germline-derived CDR1 and CDR2 are MDHEN and SYDVKM. CDR3 DNA sequence: TGTGCCAGCAGACAAACCGGGACTTTTGGCTACGAGCAGTACTTC. Translated, it gives CASRQTGTFGYEQYF. Together with reference TRBV28 and TRBJ2-7, the CDR3 gives the full variable domain: DVKVTQSSRYLVKRTGEKVFLECVQDMDHENMFWYRQDPGLGLRLIYFSYDVKMKEKGDIPEGYSVSREKKERFSLILESASTNQTSMYLCASRQTGTFGYEQYFGPGTRLTVT.

The chain links TRBV28 to TRBJ2-7; the D gene is possibly TRBD1 (7 bases). From germline, CDR1 is MDHEN and CDR2 SYDVKM. The CDR3 covers 16 residues. V lost 5 bases, J lost 2 bases, and 19 bases lay in between. CDR3: CASSQLGTQGAYEQYF. In DNA, the CDR3 is TGTGCCAGCAGTCAGCTCGGGACTCAGGGGGCCTACGAGCAGTACTTC.

Only one count was recorded for this clone. V and J are TRBV9 and TRBJ2-5; 10 nucleotides line up with TRBD2. CDR1 and CDR2 (germline): SGDLS, YYNGEE. The CDR3 totals 19 residues. Losses at the gene ends were 3 bases for V and 2 bases for J; bases not matched to a gene: 16. The CDR3 here is CASSGSRKRTSGIQETQYF. The CDR3, as DNA: TGTGCCAGCAGCGGTAGTCGGAAGAGGACTAGCGGAATACAAGAGACCCAGTACTTC.

The rearrangement joins TRBV4-3 to TRBJ2-7; 12 bases are a match to TRBD1. This CDR3 has 15 amino acids. Germline CDR1 is LGHNA and CDR2 is YSLEER. V was clipped by 4 bases and J by 5 bases; unmatched bases: 6. CDR3 coding DNA: TGCGCCAGCAGCCTAGGGACAGGGGGCACCGACGAGCAGTACTTC. It translates to CASSLGTGGTDEQYF.

This clone was detected a few times. V gene TRBV7-9 combines with J gene TRBJ2-7, with 10 bases lining up with TRBD2. Germline CDR1 reads SEHNR; CDR2 reads FQNEAQ (reference sequence). The CDR3 is 16 amino acids. V was clipped by 5 bases and J by 3 bases; unmatched bases: 10. The CDR3 DNA reads as TGTGCCAGCAGCCTACTTGGGGCTAGCGGGAGCTACGAGCAGTACTTC. It is translated as CASSLLGASGSYEQYF.

The chain recombines TRBV19 with TRBJ2-7; possibly TRBD2 for D (6 bases). The V end lost 3 bases, the J end lost 3 bases, and 15 bases lay between the germline ends. The CDR3 extends over 15 amino acids. From germline, CDR1 is LNHDA and CDR2 SQIVND (reference sequence). CDR3 sequence (DNA): TGTGCCAGTAGTATGGGGGGAAGTGTGGGCTACGAGCAGTACTTC. Translation gives CASSMGGSVGYEQYF.

The J gene is TRBJ2-7, the V gene TRBV15; maybe TRBD1 (5 bases). This CDR3 comprises 14 residues. With 1 base removed from V and 2 bases from J, the gap between germline ends came to 9 bases. Germline CDR1 is LNHNV and CDR2 is YYDKDF (reference sequence). The CDR3 DNA reads TGTGCCACCAGCAGAGGACAGAAAACCTACGAGCAGTACTTC. It specifies CATSRGQKTYEQYF.

The chain links TRBV5-4 to TRBJ2-3; 9 bases are shared with TRBD2. Germline assignment: CDR1 SGHNT and CDR2 YYREEE (reference sequence). The CDR3 runs 15 residues. V lost 4 bases, J lost 1 base, and 4 bases stayed unmatched. The CDR3 nucleotides read TGTGCCAGCAGCCTTAGCGGGGGAGGCACAGATACGCAGTATTTT. It codes for CASSLSGGGTDTQYF.

The chain links TRBV28 to TRBJ2-1; D remains ambiguous. The CDR3 is 14 amino acids. Germline-derived CDR1 and CDR2 are MDHEN and SYDVKM. V lost 6 bases and J 2 bases, leaving 11 bases between the germline ends. CDR3 sequence (DNA): TGTGCCAGCAGGCCTTTAAATCCCTACAATGAGCAGTTCTTC. It codes for CASRPLNPYNEQFF. Combining the CDR3 with reference TRBV28 and TRBJ2-1 gives the whole variable domain DVKVTQSSRYLVKRTGEKVFLECVQDMDHENMFWYRQDPGLGLRLIYFSYDVKMKEKGDIPEGYSVSREKKERFSLILESASTNQTSMYLCASRPLNPYNEQFFGPGTRLTVL.

The rearrangement joins TRBV7-8 to TRBJ1-2, with unresolved D. The germline V gene encodes CDR1 SGHVS and CDR2 FQNEAQ. V was trimmed by 5 bases and J by 2 bases, leaving 15 bases between them. This CDR3 is built from 15 residues. The CDR3 DNA reads TGTGCCAGCAGCCCTGCGGGATCGACGAACTATGGCTACACCTTC. Translated, it gives CASSPAGSTNYGYTF.

V usage is TRBV4-3 and J usage is TRBJ1-2, with D tentatively TRBD1 (6 bases). Germline lookup yields CDR1 LGHNA and CDR2 YSLEER. This CDR3 region has 18 residues. V was cut by 0 bases and J by 0 bases, with 17 bases left in between. The CDR3 DNA sequence: TGCGCCAGCAGCCAAGATGGGGGCAGCTTCTCAGCTAACTATGGCTACACCTTC. Translated: CASSQDGGSFSANYGYTF.

The chain carries TRBV11-1 and TRBJ2-7; unclear D gene. The CDR3 contains 15 residues. Germline V gene data show CDR1 as SGHAT and CDR2 as FQDESV (reference sequence). Between the trimmed V and J ends, which lost 5 bases and 0 bases, there was a span of 14 bases. The DNA for the CDR3 is TGTGCCAGCAGCCTGGACCCCAAGGGCTCCTACGAGCAGTACTTC. Protein: CASSLDPKGSYEQYF.

The V and J genes are TRBV28 and TRBJ1-1; 8 nucleotides match TRBD1. Losses at the gene ends were 2 bases for V and 6 bases for J; bases not matched to a gene: 2. CDR3 length: 13 amino acids. In germline, CDR1 is MDHEN, CDR2 SYDVKM. DNA of the CDR3: TGTGCCAGCAGTTTAGGACAGGGCCCTGAAGCTTTCTTT. This codes for CASSLGQGPEAFF.

This clone occurred a few times. J is TRBJ1-4 and V is TRBV4-1; TRBD1 matches at 7 bases. The CDR3 extends over 15 amino acids. Per the germline V gene, CDR1 is MGHRA and CDR2 is YSYEKL. Losses at the gene ends were 5 bases for V and 8 bases for J; bases not matched to a gene: 11. The CDR3 region is CASSSIGAGGEKLFF. As DNA, the CDR3 is TGCGCCAGCAGCTCGATCGGGGCAGGGGGGGAAAAACTGTTTTTT.

The J gene is TRBJ2-1, the V gene TRBV4-1, with 8 nucleotides matching TRBD2. CDR1 and CDR2 from the germline V gene are MGHRA and YSYEKL. This CDR3 contains 15 residues. Trimming at V came to 0 bases and at J to 2 bases, leaving 0 bases not matched to a gene. CDR3 bases: TGCGCCAGCAGCCAAGATAGCGGGACCTACAATGAGCAGTTCTTC. Its translation is CASSQDSGTYNEQFF.